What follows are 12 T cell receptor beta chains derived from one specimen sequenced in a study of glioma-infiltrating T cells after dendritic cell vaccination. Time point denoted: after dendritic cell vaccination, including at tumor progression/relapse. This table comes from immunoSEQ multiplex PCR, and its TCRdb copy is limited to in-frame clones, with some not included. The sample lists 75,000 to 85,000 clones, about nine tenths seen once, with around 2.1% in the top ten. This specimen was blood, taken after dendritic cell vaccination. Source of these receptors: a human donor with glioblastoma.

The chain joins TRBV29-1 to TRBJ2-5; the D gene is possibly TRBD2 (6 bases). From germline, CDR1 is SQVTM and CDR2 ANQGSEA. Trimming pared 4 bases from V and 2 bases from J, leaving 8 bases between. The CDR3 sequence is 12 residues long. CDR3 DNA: TGCAGCGTTGGGGACTTTCAAGAGACCCAGTACTTC. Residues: CSVGDFQETQYF.

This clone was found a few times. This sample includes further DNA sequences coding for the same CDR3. CDR3 in amino acids: CASSPGQGNEKLFF. CDR3 DNA: TGTGCCAGCTCACCGGGACAGGGGAATGAAAAACTGTTTTTT. The chain couples TRBV18 to TRBJ1-4; TRBD1 aligns across 10 bases. V was pared by 3 bases and J by 5 bases, with 0 bases of the junction left unmatched. The germline V gene encodes CDR1 KGHSH and CDR2 LQKENI. The CDR3 is 14 residues long. The full variable domain, in which reference TRBV18 and TRBJ1-4 provide the parts outside the CDR3, is NAGVMQNPRHLVRRRGQEARLRCSPMKGHSHVYWYRQLPEEGLKFMVYLQKENIIDESGMPKERFSAEFPKEGPSILRIQQVVRGDSAAYFCASSPGQGNEKLFFGSGTQLSVL.

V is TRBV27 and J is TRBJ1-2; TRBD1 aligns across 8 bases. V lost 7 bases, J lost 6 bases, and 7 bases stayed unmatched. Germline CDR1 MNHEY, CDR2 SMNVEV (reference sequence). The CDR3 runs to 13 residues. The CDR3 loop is CASTRTGKNGYTF. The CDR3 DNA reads TGTGCCAGCACCCGGACAGGGAAGAATGGCTACACCTTC.

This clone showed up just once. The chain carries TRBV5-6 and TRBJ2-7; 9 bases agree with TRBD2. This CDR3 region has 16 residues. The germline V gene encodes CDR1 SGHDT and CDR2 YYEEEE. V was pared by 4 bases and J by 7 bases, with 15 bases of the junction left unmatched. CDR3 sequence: CASSARSGGPPGEQYF. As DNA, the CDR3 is TGTGCCAGCAGCGCACGTAGCGGGGGCCCCCCGGGGGAGCAGTACTTC.

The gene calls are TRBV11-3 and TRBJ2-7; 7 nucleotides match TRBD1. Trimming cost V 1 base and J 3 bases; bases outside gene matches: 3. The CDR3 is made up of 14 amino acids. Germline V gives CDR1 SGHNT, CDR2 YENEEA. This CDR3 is CASSLGGDSYEQYF. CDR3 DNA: TGTGCCAGCAGCTTAGGTGGGGACAGCTACGAGCAGTACTTC. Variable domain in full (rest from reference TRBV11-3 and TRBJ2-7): EAGVVQSPRYKIIEKKQPVAFWCNPISGHNTLYWYLQNLGQGPELLIRYENEEAVDDSQLPKDRFSAERLKGVDSTLKIQPAELGDSAVYLCASSLGGDSYEQYFGPGTRLTVT.

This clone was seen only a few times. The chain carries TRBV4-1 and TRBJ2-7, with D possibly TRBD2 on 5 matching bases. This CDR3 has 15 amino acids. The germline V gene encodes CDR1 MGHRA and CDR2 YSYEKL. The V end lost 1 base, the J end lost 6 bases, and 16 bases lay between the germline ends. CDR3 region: CASSQVSRGGVEQYF. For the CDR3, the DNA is TGCGCCAGCAGCCAAGTGTCTCGGGGTGGGGTCGAGCAGTACTTC.

For the CDR3, the DNA is TGTGCCAGCCTTTTCGGCGGCAGCACAGATACGCAGTATTTT. Translation: CASLFGGSTDTQYF. The chain joins TRBV2 to TRBJ2-3, with no clear D. This CDR3 contains 14 residues. Germline loops: CDR1 SNHLY, CDR2 FYNNEI. Trimming stripped 8 bases from V and 0 bases from J, with 12 bases between.

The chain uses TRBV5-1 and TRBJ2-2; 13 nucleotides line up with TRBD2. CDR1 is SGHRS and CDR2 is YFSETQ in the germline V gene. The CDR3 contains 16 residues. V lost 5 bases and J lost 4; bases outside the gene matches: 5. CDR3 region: CASSSGTSGATGELFF. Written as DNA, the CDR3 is TGCGCCAGCAGTTCCGGGACTAGCGGGGCCACCGGGGAGCTGTTTTTT.

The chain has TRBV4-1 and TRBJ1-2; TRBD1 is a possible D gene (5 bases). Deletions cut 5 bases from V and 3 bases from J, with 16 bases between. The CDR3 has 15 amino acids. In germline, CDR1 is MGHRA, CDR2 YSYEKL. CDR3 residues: CASSYRHAGHYGYTF. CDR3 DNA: TGCGCCAGCAGCTATCGTCACGCGGGACACTATGGCTACACCTTC.

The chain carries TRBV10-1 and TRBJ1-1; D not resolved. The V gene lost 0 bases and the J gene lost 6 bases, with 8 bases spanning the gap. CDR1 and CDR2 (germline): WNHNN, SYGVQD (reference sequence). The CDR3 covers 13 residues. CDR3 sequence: CASSESRNAEAFF. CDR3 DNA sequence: TGCGCCAGCAGTGAGTCGAGGAATGCTGAAGCTTTCTTT.

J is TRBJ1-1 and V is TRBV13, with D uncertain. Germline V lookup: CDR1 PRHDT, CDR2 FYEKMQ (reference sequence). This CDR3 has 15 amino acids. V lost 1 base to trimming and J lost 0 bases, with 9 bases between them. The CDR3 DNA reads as TGTGCCAGCAGCTTAGTGCAGACAATGAACACTGAAGCTTTCTTT. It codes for CASSLVQTMNTEAFF. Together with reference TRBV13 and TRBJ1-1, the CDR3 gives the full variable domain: AAGVIQSPRHLIKEKRETATLKCYPIPRHDTVYWYQQGPGQDPQFLISFYEKMQSDKGSIPDRFSAQQFSDYHSELNMSSLELGDSALYFCASSLVQTMNTEAFFGQGTRLTVV.

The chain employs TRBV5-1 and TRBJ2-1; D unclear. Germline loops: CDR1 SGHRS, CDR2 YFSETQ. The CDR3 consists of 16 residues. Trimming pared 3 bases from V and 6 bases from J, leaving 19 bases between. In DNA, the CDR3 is TGCGCCAGCAGCTATGAGCGCGGATCCCAAGGCAATGAGCAGTTCTTC. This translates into CASSYERGSQGNEQFF.